This TCR beta chain stems from a study of metastatic and nonmetastatic thyroid tumors. No treatment of any kind had been given to any patient before thyroid surgery. The germline gives CDR1 MNHEY, CDR2 SVGAGI. CDR3 length: 14 residues. Trimming cost V 0 bases and J 7 bases, with 12 bases left between them. TCRdb re-called the PCR reads through MiXCR. The profile covers approximately 21,000 clones, with around 30% appearing a single time and approximately 5.5% taken by the ten largest. Sequenced input: tumor tissue. The V call is TRBV6-5, the J call TRBJ1-1; the D gene is possibly TRBD1 (5 bases). This TCR came from a female donor with papillary thyroid cancer or a benign thyroid nodule (not recorded which). Some clones in this sample may be carry-over from other donors' samples. The CDR3 DNA follows: TGTGCCAGCAGTTACTCCCAGGGTTTCGATGAAGCTTTCTTT. Protein: CASSYSQGFDEAFF.